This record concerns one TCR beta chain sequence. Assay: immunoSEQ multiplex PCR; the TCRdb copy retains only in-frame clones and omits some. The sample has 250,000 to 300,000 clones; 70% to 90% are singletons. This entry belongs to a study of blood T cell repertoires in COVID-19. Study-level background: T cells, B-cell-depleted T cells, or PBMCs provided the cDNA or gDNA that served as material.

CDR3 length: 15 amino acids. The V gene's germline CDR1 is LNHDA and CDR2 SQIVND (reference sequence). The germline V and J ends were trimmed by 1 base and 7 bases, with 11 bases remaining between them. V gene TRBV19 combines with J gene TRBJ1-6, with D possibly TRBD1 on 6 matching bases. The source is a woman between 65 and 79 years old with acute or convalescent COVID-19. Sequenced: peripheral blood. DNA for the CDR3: TGTGCCAGTAGTATAGCGGGGCAGGGGAATTCACCCCTCCACTTT. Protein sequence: CASSIAGQGNSPLHF.